This entry lists 20 T cell receptor beta chains sequenced from one sample in a study of immune characterization of retroperitoneal liposarcoma. TCRdb processed the PCR reads anew with MiXCR; each CDR3 protein has one entry. The sample consists of 10,000 or so distinct CDR3 sequences, roughly a quarter of them appearing once. The sample was tumor tissue. Receptors originate from a female donor with retroperitoneal liposarcoma.

J is TRBJ2-4 and V is TRBV6-1, with 10 nucleotides matching TRBD2. This CDR3 region has 15 residues. CDR1 is MNHNS and CDR2 is SASEGT in the germline V gene. V was pared by 5 bases and J by 4 bases, with 5 bases of the junction left unmatched. The CDR3 spells CASSLAGGSKNIQYF. In DNA, the CDR3 is TGTGCCAGCAGTTTAGCGGGAGGCTCTAAAAACATTCAGTACTTC.

V and J are TRBV7-3 and TRBJ2-4; 12 nucleotides align to TRBD2. The J call may not be correct, given that the DNA end is closer to TRBJ2-7. Germline CDR1 reads SGHTA; CDR2 reads FQGTGA. This CDR3 comprises 16 residues. For the CDR3, the DNA is TGTGCCAGCAGCTTAGCCCCTAGCGGGAGGGCCGACGAGCAGTACTTC. Encoded protein: CASSLAPSGRADEQYF.

This clonotype was seen repeatedly, ten times or more. The chain has TRBV12-3 or TRBV12-4 and TRBJ2-1; maybe TRBD1 (6 bases). TRBJ2-7 matches the DNA end more closely, so the J call is doubtful. This CDR3 comprises 12 residues. The CDR3 DNA reads TGTGCCAGCGGCTATACAGGGCTCGAGCAGTACTTC. This translates into CASGYTGLEQYF.

This clonotype was observed at least ten times. V is TRBV24-1 and J is TRBJ2-1; 13 nucleotides agree with TRBD2. The J call may be wrong; the DNA end is better matched by TRBJ2-7. Germline V CDR1 and CDR2: KGHDR, SFDVKD. There are 12 residues in the CDR3. The CDR3 sequence: CATGLAGYEQYF. The CDR3 DNA sequence: TGTGCCACGGGACTAGCGGGATATGAGCAGTACTTC.

This clonotype showed up many times. The rearrangement links TRBV7-2 to TRBJ2-1, with no clear D. The end of the DNA is better explained by TRBJ2-7, so the J call may be wrong. CDR3 length: 14 residues. CDR1 is SGHTA, CDR2 FQGNSA, per germline. The DNA of the CDR3 is TGTGCCAGCAGCCCTTGGAGAGGAACCTACGAGCAGTACTTC. Protein sequence: CASSPWRGTYEQYF.

By share, this clonotype counts as medium-sized (0.01 to 0.1%). The chain is built from TRBV12-3 or TRBV12-4 and TRBJ2-1; D possibly corresponds to TRBD2 (5 bases). This CDR3 comprises 18 residues. The germline V and J ends were trimmed by 7 bases and 0 bases, with 22 bases remaining between them. The CDR3 loop reads CASTFRTRGISSYNEQFF. In DNA form, the CDR3 reads TGTGCCAGCACCTTCCGGACCCGAGGGATTAGCTCCTACAATGAGCAGTTCTTC.

The J gene is TRBJ2-4, the V gene TRBV7-2; 8 nucleotides line up with TRBD1. The end of the DNA aligns better with TRBJ2-7, so the J call may be wrong. The length of the CDR3 is 15 residues. Germline CDR1 and CDR2: SGHTA and FQGNSA. In DNA form, the CDR3 reads TGTGCCAGCAGTACCGGACAGGGAATTGGGTACGAGCAGTACTTC. This codes for CASSTGQGIGYEQYF.

This clonotype turned up a few times. In nucleotides, the CDR3 is TGTGCCAGCAGCTCAGCAGGGGACGGTGGCTACACCTTC. Amino acid sequence: CASSSAGDGGYTF. The chain carries TRBV7-8 and TRBJ1-2, with a possible D match to TRBD1 (6 bases). The germline V and J ends were trimmed by 4 bases and 7 bases, with 13 bases remaining between them. The CDR3 extends over 13 amino acids. CDR1 is SGHVS, CDR2 FQNEAQ, per germline.

This clonotype occurred a few times. This sequence joins TRBV27 and TRBJ2-1; perhaps TRBD1 as D (5 bases). The germline V gene encodes CDR1 MNHEY and CDR2 SMNVEV (reference sequence). This CDR3 spans 14 amino acids. Deletions cut 6 bases from V and 10 bases from J, with 19 bases between. The CDR3 sequence: CASRREDNSYEQFF. The CDR3 nucleotides read TGTGCCAGCAGACGAGAGGACAACTCCTACGAGCAGTTCTTC.

J is TRBJ2-1 and V is TRBV7-2; D gene ambiguous. The V end lost 3 bases, the J end lost 13 bases, and 16 bases lay between the germline ends. The CDR3 extends over 13 amino acids. CDR1 and CDR2 (germline): SGHTA, FQGNSA. CDR3 DNA sequence: TGTGCCAGCAGCTTCGAAGTACAAGAGACCCAGTTCTTC. The encoded protein is CASSFEVQETQFF.

The CDR3 DNA follows: TGTGCCAGCAGTAGCGGGGGGGTTAGCACAGATACGCAGTATTTT. Protein product: CASSSGGVSTDTQYF. The V call is TRBV6-1, the J call TRBJ2-3; 10 positions agree with TRBD2. CDR3 length: 15 residues. V lost 5 bases and J lost 0; bases outside the gene matches: 2. Germline V lookup: CDR1 MNHNS, CDR2 SASEGT.

This clonotype occurred many times. The chain recombines TRBV12-3 or TRBV12-4 with TRBJ2-1, with D hard to call. The J call may be mistaken, given a closer DNA end match to TRBJ2-7. There are 12 residues in the CDR3. The CDR3 reads CASSFDPSEQYF. The CDR3 DNA is TGTGCCAGCAGTTTCGATCCCAGTGAGCAGTACTTC.

V usage is TRBV7-2 and J usage is TRBJ2-7; D is perhaps TRBD1 or TRBD2 (5 bases each). Gene TRBJ2-5 matches the end of the DNA better, so the J call may be wrong. This CDR3 contains 14 residues. Per germline, CDR1 SGHTA and CDR2 FQGNSA. The CDR3: CASSLANWGETQYF. As DNA, the CDR3 is TGTGCCAGCAGCTTAGCTAACTGGGGGGAGACCCAGTACTTC.

This clonotype was seen at least ten times. The rearrangement joins TRBV7-8 to TRBJ2-1, with D maybe TRBD2 (5 bases). The DNA end favors TRBJ2-7, so the J call may be wrong. Germline CDR1 SGHVS, CDR2 FQNEAQ. The CDR3 loop spans 20 amino acids. CDR3 DNA sequence: TGTGCCAGCAGCTTAGCGCGGCCTAGCCCGCACTTGACCTCCTACAATGAGCAGTACTTC. It yields the protein CASSLARPSPHLTSYNEQYF.

This clonotype was seen at least ten times. V and J are TRBV12-3 or TRBV12-4 and TRBJ2-1, with D perhaps TRBD1 (6 bases). The length of the CDR3 is 15 residues. V was clipped by 5 bases and J by 10 bases, with 21 bases between them. CDR3 sequence: CASSLPTGSSYEQFF. For the CDR3, the DNA is TGTGCCAGCAGTCTCCCGACAGGAAGCTCCTACGAGCAGTTCTTC.

The rearrangement joins TRBV5-3 to TRBJ2-3, with a tentative D call TRBD2 (6 bases). TRBV5-3 is reported as an ORF; its role is uncertain. The CDR3 extends over 12 amino acids. With 9 bases removed from V and 2 bases from J, the gap between germline ends came to 10 bases. CDR3 sequence reads: CATGRNTDTQYF. The CDR3 bases are TGTGCCACGGGGAGGAACACAGATACGCAGTATTTT.

The sample holds a few counts of this clonotype. The V and J genes are TRBV6-2 or TRBV6-3 and TRBJ2-1; TRBD2 matches 8 bases. The ends lost 7 bases at V and 10 bases at J; junction bases unmatched: 6. The germline gives CDR1 MNHEY, CDR2 SVGEGT. The length of the CDR3 is 12 residues. In DNA, the CDR3 is TGTGCCAGCATGAGCGGGAGCTACGAGCAGTTCTTC. It is translated as CASMSGSYEQFF.

A few counts support this clonotype. This rearrangement joins TRBV10-1 to TRBJ2-1; D is perhaps TRBD2 (5 bases). Germline lookup yields CDR1 WNHNN and CDR2 SYGVQD (reference sequence). This CDR3 has 14 amino acids. V lost 0 bases and J lost 10, with 13 bases in between. The CDR3 loop reads CASSESNPGREQFF. In DNA form, the CDR3 reads TGCGCCAGCAGTGAGTCGAATCCGGGAAGGGAGCAGTTCTTC.

There are many counts of this clonotype. The rearrangement uses TRBV6-1 and TRBJ1-1; no firm D call. The germline V gene has CDR1 MNHNS and CDR2 SASEGT. The CDR3 runs 14 residues. Trimming removed 0 bases at V and 7 bases at J, with 12 bases between. CDR3 residues: CASSEAGGLLEAFF. The CDR3 nucleotides read TGTGCCAGCAGTGAAGCGGGAGGATTGCTTGAAGCTTTCTTT.

This clonotype showed up just a few times. The chain uses TRBV12-5 and TRBJ1-1; maybe TRBD1 (6 bases). V lost 6 bases and J lost 5, with 13 bases in between. Per the germline V gene, CDR1 is LGHNT and CDR2 is FRNRAP. This CDR3 contains 13 residues. In DNA form, the CDR3 reads TGTGCTAGTGGCCGTAATCAGGGGACTGAAGCTTTCTTT. Protein: CASGRNQGTEAFF. Combining the CDR3 with reference TRBV12-5 and TRBJ1-1 gives the whole variable domain DARVTQTPRHKVTEMGQEVTMRCQPILGHNTVFWYRQTMMQGLELLAYFRNRAPLDDSGMPKDRFSAEMPDATLATLKIQPSEPRDSAVYFCASGRNQGTEAFFGQGTRLTVV.